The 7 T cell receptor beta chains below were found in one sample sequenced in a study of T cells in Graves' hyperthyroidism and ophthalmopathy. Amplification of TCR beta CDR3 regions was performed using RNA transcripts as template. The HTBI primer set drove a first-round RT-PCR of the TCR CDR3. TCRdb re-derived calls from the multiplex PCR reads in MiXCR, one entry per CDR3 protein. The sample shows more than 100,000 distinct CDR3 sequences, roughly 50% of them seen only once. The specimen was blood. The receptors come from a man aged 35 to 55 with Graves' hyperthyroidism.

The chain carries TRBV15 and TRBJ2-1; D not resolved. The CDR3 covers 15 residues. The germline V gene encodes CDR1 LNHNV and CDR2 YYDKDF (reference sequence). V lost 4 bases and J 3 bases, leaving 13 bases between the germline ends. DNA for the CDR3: TGTGCCACCAGCAAAGATCGAAGGGACTACAATGAGCAGTTCTTC. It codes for CATSKDRRDYNEQFF.

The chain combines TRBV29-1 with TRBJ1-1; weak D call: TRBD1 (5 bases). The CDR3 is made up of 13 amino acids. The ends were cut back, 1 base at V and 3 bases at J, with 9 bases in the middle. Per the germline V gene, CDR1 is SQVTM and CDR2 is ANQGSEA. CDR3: CSVEVAGHTEAFF. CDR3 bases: TGCAGCGTTGAAGTAGCGGGGCACACTGAAGCTTTCTTT. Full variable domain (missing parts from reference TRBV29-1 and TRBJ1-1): SAVISQKPSRDICQRGTSLTIQCQVDSQVTMMFWYRQQPGQSLTLIATANQGSEATYESGFVIDKFPISRPNLTFSTLTVSNMSPEDSSIYLCSVEVAGHTEAFFGQGTRLTVV.

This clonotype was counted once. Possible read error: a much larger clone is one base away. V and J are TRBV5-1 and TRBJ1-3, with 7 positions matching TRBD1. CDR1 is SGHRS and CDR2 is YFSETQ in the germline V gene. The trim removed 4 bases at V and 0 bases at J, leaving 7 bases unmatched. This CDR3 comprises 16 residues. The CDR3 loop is CASSPRQGVSGNTIYF. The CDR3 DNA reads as TGCGCCAGCAGCCCCAGACAGGGTGTCTCTGGAAACACCATATATTTT.

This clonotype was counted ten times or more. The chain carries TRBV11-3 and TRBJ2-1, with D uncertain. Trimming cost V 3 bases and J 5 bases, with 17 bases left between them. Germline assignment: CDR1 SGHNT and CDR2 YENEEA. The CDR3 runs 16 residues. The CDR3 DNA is TGTGCCAGCAGCTTTTACGTCGGACCCCCCGACAATGAGCAGTTCTTC. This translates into CASSFYVGPPDNEQFF.

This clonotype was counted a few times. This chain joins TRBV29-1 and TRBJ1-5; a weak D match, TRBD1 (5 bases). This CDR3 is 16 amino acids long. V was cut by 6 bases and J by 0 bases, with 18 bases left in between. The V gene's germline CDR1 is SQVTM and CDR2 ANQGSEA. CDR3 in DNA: TGCAGCGTCGCGGCAGGGCCTACGTATAGCAATCAGCCCCAGCATTTT. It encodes CSVAAGPTYSNQPQHF. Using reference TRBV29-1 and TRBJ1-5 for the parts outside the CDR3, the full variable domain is SAVISQKPSRDICQRGTSLTIQCQVDSQVTMMFWYRQQPGQSLTLIATANQGSEATYESGFVIDKFPISRPNLTFSTLTVSNMSPEDSSIYLCSVAAGPTYSNQPQHFGDGTRLSIL.

The CDR3 protein is CSARTGYGYTF. In DNA, the CDR3 is TGCAGTGCAAGGACGGGCTATGGCTACACCTTC. The chain links TRBV20-1 to TRBJ1-2; no clear D gene. V lost 6 bases and J 4 bases, leaving 9 bases between the germline ends. Germline assignment: CDR1 DFQATT and CDR2 SNEGSKA (reference sequence). There are 11 residues in the CDR3.

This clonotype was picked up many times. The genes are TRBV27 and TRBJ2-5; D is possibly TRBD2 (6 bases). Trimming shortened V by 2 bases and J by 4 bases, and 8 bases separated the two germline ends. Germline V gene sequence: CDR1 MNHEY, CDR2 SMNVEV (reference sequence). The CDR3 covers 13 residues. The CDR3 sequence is CASSLRRGETQYF. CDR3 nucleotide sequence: TGTGCCAGCAGTTTAAGGAGGGGAGAGACCCAGTACTTC.